These T cell receptor beta chains were read from a single sample in a study of T cell responses to AZD1222 COVID-19 vaccine. Measured with immunoSEQ multiplex PCR; TCRdb has only the in-frame clones, and not every one. This sample has around 180,000 clones; about 91% occur once, and the top ten carry more than 7%. The sequencing used peripheral blood, collected on day 0 of AZD1222 vaccination. These receptor sequences come from an adult in good health. Each CDR3 is given with its conserved first and last residue. A D gene is named only where the DNA matches it firmly. A clone size is listed for some rows: how often the clone was seen (once, few, many), or a class if it is expanded.

>TRBV14|.|14|once|TRBJ2-2
TGTGCCAGCAGCCCCTTTTTAGGATCCGGGGAGCTGTTTTTT
CASSPFLGSGELFF
>TRBV6-5|.|14|.|TRBJ1-1
TGTGCCAGCAGTTACTCGGTTATGAACACTGAAGCTTTCTTT
CASSYSVMNTEAFF
>TRBV6-6|.|13|.|TRBJ1-6
TGTGCCAGCAGTTACCGAGGACAGAGACCCCTCCACTTT
CASSYRGQRPLHF
>TRBV5-6|.|14|.|TRBJ2-7
TGTGCCAGCAGCTTGGCCGGGACAACCTACGAGCAGTACTTC
CASSLAGTTYEQYF
>TRBV4-1|.|15|.|TRBJ1-3
TGCGCCAGCAGCCAACATGGAGTCTCTGGAAACACCATATATTTT
CASSQHGVSGNTIYF
>TRBV5-1|TRBD1|16|.|TRBJ2-5
TGCGCCAGCAGCTTTAAGCCAGGACAGGTTCAAGAGACCCAGTACTTC
CASSFKPGQVQETQYF
>TRBV7-3|.|17|.|TRBJ2-2
TGTGCCAGCAGCTCGCCCCGGAGAGAAGGGAACACCGGGGAGCTGTTTTTT
CASSSPRREGNTGELFF
>TRBV19|.|15|once|TRBJ1-2
TGTGCCAGTAGTATTGGGTACAGGGCTAACTATGGCTACACCTTC
CASSIGYRANYGYTF
>TRBV5-1|TRBD2|16|.|TRBJ2-3
TGCGCCAGCAGCTTTGCGCGGGGGGAAGACACAGATACGCAGTATTTT
CASSFARGEDTDTQYF
>TRBV21-1|.|15|.|TRBJ1-3
TGTGCCAGCAGCAACCTTGGCCCTTCTGGAAACACCATATATTTT
CASSNLGPSGNTIYF
>TRBV5-1|.|14|.|TRBJ2-1
TGCGCCAGCAGCTTCGCAAACCGGCCCAATGAGCAGTTCTTC
CASSFANRPNEQFF
>TRBV4-3|TRBD1|14|.|TRBJ1-1
TGCGCCAGCAGCCATACAGGGGGCAGGACTGAAGCTTTCTTT
CASSHTGGRTEAFF
>TRBV10-3|TRBD1|13|.|TRBJ1-4
TGTGCCATCGCCGGGACAGGGGATGGAAAACTGTTTTTT
CAIAGTGDGKLFF
>TRBV7-3|.|14|.|TRBJ2-7
TGTGCCAGCAGCGTAAGCGGGCCCCAATACGAGCAGTACTTC
CASSVSGPQYEQYF
>TRBV5-6|TRBD1|14|once|TRBJ1-4
TGTGCCAGCAGCTACAGGGGAGCGAATGAAAAACTGTTTTTT
CASSYRGANEKLFF
>TRBV9|.|13|.|TRBJ1-1
TGTGCCAGCAGCGTAGGTCCGGGCCGAAGGGCTTTCTTT
CASSVGPGRRAFF
>TRBV27|.|14|.|TRBJ2-3
TGTGCCAGCAGTCCCACAGGGTTCACAGATACGCAGTATTTT
CASSPTGFTDTQYF
>TRBV5-6|.|15|.|TRBJ1-6
TGTGCCAGCAGCTTGCAGGGACTGGATAATTCACCCCTCCACTTT
CASSLQGLDNSPLHF
>TRBV18|.|15|.|TRBJ2-2
TGTGCCAGCTCACCAGCGGGGTACGGCACCGGGGAGCTGTTTTTT
CASSPAGYGTGELFF
>TRBV12-3/TRBV12-4|.|12|.|TRBJ1-4
TGTGCCAGCAGGGACAATAATGAAAAACTGTTTTTT
CASRDNNEKLFF
>TRBV6-1|.|14|once|TRBJ2-3
TGTGCCAGCAGTGAAGGTATCGGGCCAGATACGCAGTATTTT
CASSEGIGPDTQYF
>TRBV5-4|TRBD1|14|.|TRBJ2-1
TGTGCCAGCAGCAAAGTGGACAGGGCCCATGAGCAGTTCTTC
CASSKVDRAHEQFF
>TRBV11-2|.|18|.|TRBJ2-3
TGTGCCAGCAGCCAACCAAGAGGGCGATCGGAAAGCACAGATACGCAGTATTTT
CASSQPRGRSESTDTQYF
>TRBV6-2/TRBV6-3|TRBD1|15|.|TRBJ1-1
TGTGCCAGCAGTTACTCCGGGACAGGGAGCGCTGAAGCTTTCTTT
CASSYSGTGSAEAFF
>TRBV5-6|.|13|few|TRBJ2-1
TGTGCCAGCAGCTTGGATACCTACAATGAGCAGTTCTTC
CASSLDTYNEQFF
>TRBV19|.|14|few|TRBJ1-4
TGTGCCAGTAGTGACAGAGGGGAACTTGAAAAACTGTTTTTT
CASSDRGELEKLFF
>TRBV9|.|12|.|TRBJ1-1
TGTGCCAGCAGCGCGCTTGGAACTGAAGCTTTCTTT
CASSALGTEAFF
>TRBV24-1|TRBD2|17|.|TRBJ2-2
TGTGCCACCAGTGATTTTTCGTCGGGCGCGGGGGCCGGGGAGCTGTTTTTT
CATSDFSSGAGAGELFF
>TRBV11-2|.|13|.|TRBJ1-6
TGTGCCAGCAGCCCCCGCTATAATTCACCCCTCCACTTT
CASSPRYNSPLHF
>TRBV6-5|TRBD2|15|.|TRBJ2-3
TGTGCCAGCAGTACTGAGCGGGGGGCCACAGATACGCAGTATTTT
CASSTERGATDTQYF